This is a list of T cell receptor beta chains from one sample in a study of T cells expressing NK-cell markers. After re-calling the 5' RACE reads, TCRdb lists one entry per CDR3 protein, DNA absent. The sample holds about 550,000 distinct CDR3 sequences. Sequenced sample: blood T cells: a sorted CD56 or NKG2C T cell subset, CD4+ or CD8+ T cells, or bulk PBMC T cells (not recorded which). These receptors came from a man younger than 30 in good health. The CDR3 runs from the conserved cysteine through the conserved F or W. Fields, in order: V gene, J gene, CDR3 protein.

V gene: TRBV5-1; J gene: TRBJ2-1; CDR3 protein: CASSPGREVNEQFF
V gene: TRBV20-1; J gene: TRBJ2-7; CDR3 protein: CSARTGTGINEQYF
V gene: TRBV11-2; J gene: TRBJ2-1; CDR3 protein: CASSLGLAGGREGDEQFF
V gene: TRBV7-2; J gene: TRBJ2-1; CDR3 protein: CASSLPSGRLDNEQFF
V gene: TRBV7-8; J gene: TRBJ1-1; CDR3 protein: CASSLERLNTEAFF
V gene: TRBV6-2/TRBV6-3; J gene: TRBJ2-7; CDR3 protein: CASTGREAPYEQYF
V gene: TRBV19; J gene: TRBJ2-1; CDR3 protein: CASRGGRLSSYNEQFF
V gene: TRBV20-1; J gene: TRBJ2-7; CDR3 protein: CSSPERARSYEQYF
V gene: TRBV7-9; J gene: TRBJ2-1; CDR3 protein: CASSLAGPPARKFF
V gene: TRBV7-8; J gene: TRBJ2-5; CDR3 protein: CASSLYGLAGRGEETQYF
V gene: TRBV12-3/TRBV12-4; J gene: TRBJ1-5; CDR3 protein: CASSTLWTEDSNQPQHF
V gene: TRBV5-1; J gene: TRBJ2-3; CDR3 protein: CASSLDFDRVPDTQYF
V gene: TRBV3-1; J gene: TRBJ2-5; CDR3 protein: CASSQDPQRTQYF
V gene: TRBV20-1; J gene: TRBJ2-5; CDR3 protein: CSAEGTSGPLQETQYF
V gene: TRBV18; J gene: TRBJ2-1; CDR3 protein: CASSPPGRGSYNEQFF
V gene: TRBV12-3/TRBV12-4; J gene: TRBJ2-6; CDR3 protein: CASSARNSGANVLTF
V gene: TRBV29-1; J gene: TRBJ2-3; CDR3 protein: CSADFTDTQYF
V gene: TRBV16; J gene: TRBJ2-1; CDR3 protein: CASSHSLPEDNEQFF
V gene: TRBV28; J gene: TRBJ2-3; CDR3 protein: CASSSRAGWADTQYF
V gene: TRBV12-5; J gene: TRBJ2-1; CDR3 protein: CASGFGTGGYNEQFF
V gene: TRBV7-3; J gene: TRBJ2-2; CDR3 protein: CASSPVRGELFF
V gene: TRBV7-3; J gene: TRBJ2-3; CDR3 protein: CASSSYPSTDTQYF
V gene: TRBV7-9; J gene: TRBJ2-5; CDR3 protein: CASSLVLAGGKETQYF
V gene: TRBV18; J gene: TRBJ2-2; CDR3 protein: CASSPEFLGTGELFF
V gene: TRBV7-6; J gene: TRBJ2-3; CDR3 protein: CASSLKAGGTDTQYF
V gene: TRBV27; J gene: TRBJ2-1; CDR3 protein: CASSLSGQTYNEQFF
V gene: TRBV5-4; J gene: TRBJ2-2; CDR3 protein: CASSPASTGELFF
V gene: TRBV12-3/TRBV12-4; J gene: TRBJ1-2; CDR3 protein: CASSLFGVGGYTF
V gene: TRBV7-3; J gene: TRBJ2-1; CDR3 protein: CASSSLRDWITNEQFF
V gene: TRBV9; J gene: TRBJ2-1; CDR3 protein: CASSGSGLDGEQFF
V gene: TRBV12-3/TRBV12-4; J gene: TRBJ2-3; CDR3 protein: CASGEFSTDTQYF
V gene: TRBV6-5; J gene: TRBJ2-2; CDR3 protein: CASSYLDRPNTGELFF
V gene: TRBV19; J gene: TRBJ2-1; CDR3 protein: CASRGQGAPYEQFF
V gene: TRBV10-3; J gene: TRBJ2-3; CDR3 protein: CARESPDTQYF
V gene: TRBV20-1; J gene: TRBJ2-7; CDR3 protein: CSARQGLYEQYF
V gene: TRBV28; J gene: TRBJ2-7; CDR3 protein: CASSLEERERYEQYF
V gene: TRBV10-3; J gene: TRBJ2-3; CDR3 protein: CAISLAITDTQYF
V gene: TRBV4-3; J gene: TRBJ2-2; CDR3 protein: CASSQDPRGIAGELFF
V gene: TRBV12-3/TRBV12-4; J gene: TRBJ1-1; CDR3 protein: CASKLAPARANTEAFF
V gene: TRBV20-1; J gene: TRBJ1-3; CDR3 protein: CSAARLQGTAGNTIYF
V gene: TRBV5-8; J gene: TRBJ2-1; CDR3 protein: CASSLDSGIYNEQFF
V gene: TRBV5-1; J gene: TRBJ1-1; CDR3 protein: CASSFGQGGTEAFF
V gene: TRBV5-1; J gene: TRBJ2-2; CDR3 protein: CASSLAKKAGAGELFF
V gene: TRBV18; J gene: TRBJ2-3; CDR3 protein: CASSPKDRGTQYF
V gene: TRBV27; J gene: TRBJ2-3; CDR3 protein: CASSPTWREGTDTQYF
V gene: TRBV20-1; J gene: TRBJ2-4; CDR3 protein: CSARESGARAKNIQYF
V gene: TRBV28; J gene: TRBJ1-6; CDR3 protein: CASSFSKTGDSPLHF
V gene: TRBV5-1; J gene: TRBJ2-3; CDR3 protein: CASADTDTQYF
V gene: TRBV11-2; J gene: TRBJ2-5; CDR3 protein: CASSLGPGEVRETQYF
V gene: TRBV6-1; J gene: TRBJ2-2; CDR3 protein: CASSVGTSGGTGELFF